There are a few counts of the clone carrying this TCR beta chain. The antigen remains unidentified. Germline CDR1 reads SGHKS; CDR2 reads YYEKEE (reference sequence). This CDR3 spans 18 amino acids. After removal of 5 bases from V and 1 base from J, the junction contained 15 bases not matched to a gene. The sample originates from a study of cytomegalovirus exposure and HLA in healthy donors. Findings and caveats of the study: After further analysis at a later stage, around 17,000 TCR beta sequences were associated with HLA alleles at 0.05 false discovery rate. 87-base-pair reads could not separate some V segments, including TRBV6-2 and TRBV6-3. A reported reduction in N-insertions relative to the approximately 640-donor mean was seen in an Asian-associated ancestry cluster in a later analysis. Sequencing depth across donors, presence/absence analyses assumed, was roughly uniform.

PCR was performed using 60 Vbeta and 13 Jbeta primers. Clones were read by immunoSEQ multiplex PCR, and TCRdb kept only the in-frame ones, dropping some. The data contain roughly 88,000 clones, nearly 70% of them singletons. Sequencing was carried out using PBMCs. This sequence originates from a man aged 45 to 65 in good health and CMV-seronegative. The chain combines TRBV5-5 with TRBJ1-1; 9 positions agree with TRBD1. DNA for the CDR3: TGTGCCAGCAGTCGCACAGGGGGCCCACGATTTTGGAACACTGAAGCTTTCTTT. It encodes CASSRTGGPRFWNTEAFF. The entire variable domain, with the rest obtained from reference TRBV5-5 and TRBJ1-1, is as follows: DAGVTQSPTHLIKTRGQQVTLRCSPISGHKSVSWYQQVLGQGPQFIFQYYEKEERGRGNFPDRFSARQFPNYSSELNVNALLLGDSALYLCASSRTGGPRFWNTEAFFGQGTRLTVV.